The 30 T cell receptor beta chains listed next were all sequenced from one sample in a study of T cells in Graves' hyperthyroidism and ophthalmopathy. Using RNA transcripts as the source, TCR beta CDR3 regions were amplified. A first-round RT-PCR of the TCR CDR3 used the HTBI primer set. Via MiXCR, TCRdb re-called the multiplex PCR reads, giving one row per CDR3 protein. The sample records 370,000 or so distinct CDR3 sequences, 20% to 30% being singletons. The source material was blood. Receptors originate from a man in his fifties with Graves' hyperthyroidism.

This clonotype was observed a few times. The chain is built from TRBV10-3 and TRBJ1-4, with D perhaps matching TRBD1 (6 bases). There are 13 residues in the CDR3. Per germline, CDR1 ENHRY and CDR2 SYGVKD. V lost 7 bases and J lost 8, with 14 bases in between. The CDR3 nucleotides are TGTGCCATCACTCCGGGACAATCGGAAAAACTGTTTTTT. Translated: CAITPGQSEKLFF.

Many counts were recorded for this clonotype. The chain couples TRBV28 to TRBJ1-2; D is undetermined. Germline loops: CDR1 MDHEN, CDR2 SYDVKM. The V end lost 5 bases, the J end lost 0 bases, and 13 bases lay between the germline ends. The CDR3 extends over 15 amino acids. The DNA for the CDR3 is TGTGCCAGCAGTCGTCTTGGAAATGCTAACTATGGCTACACCTTC. This translates into CASSRLGNANYGYTF.

The sample holds a few counts of this clonotype. V is TRBV12-3 or TRBV12-4 and J is TRBJ1-1; tentative D call: TRBD1 (6 bases). Between the trimmed V and J ends, which lost 3 bases and 3 bases, there was a span of 20 bases. CDR3 size: 17 residues. CDR3 nucleotides: TGTGCCAGCAGTTTTTTCCTTGGGGGCTCGAGGGACACTGAAGCTTTCTTT. It translates to CASSFFLGGSRDTEAFF.

This sequence joins TRBV3-1 and TRBJ2-7; TRBD1 aligns across 7 bases. This CDR3 comprises 13 residues. Looked up from germline, CDR1 is LGHDT and CDR2 is YNNKEL (reference sequence). V dropped 2 bases and J dropped 6; count of bases not matched to a gene: 4. CDR3: CASSQYRGGEQYF. In DNA, the CDR3 is TGTGCCAGCAGCCAATACAGGGGTGGCGAGCAGTACTTC.

This clonotype was counted between two and nine times. J is TRBJ2-5 and V is TRBV7-9; 7 positions match TRBD2. The V and J ends lost 4 bases and 4 bases, in that order; junction bases with no gene match: 9. The CDR3 extends over 15 amino acids. Germline V lookup: CDR1 SEHNR, CDR2 FQNEAQ (reference sequence). The CDR3 bases are TGTGCCAGCAGCTCACAAGCGGGACTGGGAGAGACCCAGTACTTC. Its protein product is CASSSQAGLGETQYF.

The chain is built from TRBV18 and TRBJ2-3; no definite D call. Germline CDR1 and CDR2: KGHSH and LQKENI. The CDR3 is made up of 17 amino acids. Trimming took 4 bases from V and 0 from J, leaving 17 bases between them. The CDR3 loop reads CASSLQMARGSTDTQYF. The CDR3 coding sequence is TGTGCCAGCTCACTCCAAATGGCGCGAGGTAGCACAGATACGCAGTATTTT.

The table lists this clonotype with many counts. The chain combines TRBV3-1 with TRBJ1-5; D is undetermined. Germline V gives CDR1 LGHDT, CDR2 YNNKEL (reference sequence). The CDR3 extends over 13 amino acids. The ends were cut back, 4 bases at V and 6 bases at J, with 10 bases in the middle. As DNA, the CDR3 is TGTGCCAGCAGCCGCGACCTTAGTCAGCCCCAGCATTTT. Translating gives CASSRDLSQPQHF.

The gene calls are TRBV3-1 and TRBJ2-5, with D tentatively TRBD2 (5 bases). This CDR3 spans 14 amino acids. Trimming cost V 2 bases and J 4 bases, with 11 bases left between them. Per the germline V gene, CDR1 is LGHDT and CDR2 is YNNKEL (reference sequence). The CDR3 DNA is TGTGCCAGCAGCCAAATTACTAGGCCAGAGACCCAGTACTTC. Protein sequence: CASSQITRPETQYF.

The sample holds many counts of this clonotype. The chain carries TRBV29-1 and TRBJ1-1; D not resolved. The V gene lost 7 bases and the J gene lost 0 bases, with 3 bases spanning the gap. Germline V gives CDR1 SQVTM, CDR2 ANQGSEA. The CDR3 loop spans 10 amino acids. CDR3 sequence reads: CSALNTEAFF. The CDR3 DNA sequence: TGCAGCGCCTTGAACACTGAAGCTTTCTTT.

This clonotype has only a few counts. V is TRBV6-2 or TRBV6-3 and J is TRBJ2-3; D is ambiguous. The ends were cut back, 2 bases at V and 0 bases at J, with 12 bases in the middle. The CDR3 sequence is 16 residues long. Per the germline V gene, CDR1 is MNHEY and CDR2 is SVGEGT. The DNA of the CDR3 is TGTGCCAGCAGTTACGCTCCCAGCCCTAGCACAGATACGCAGTATTTT. Protein: CASSYAPSPSTDTQYF.

The gene calls are TRBV14 and TRBJ2-5; D is possibly TRBD1 (5 bases). The CDR3 has 16 amino acids. V lost 4 bases and J lost 0, with 15 bases in between. Looked up from germline, CDR1 is SGHDN and CDR2 is FVKESK. The CDR3 nucleotides read TGTGCCAGCAGCCTCGCTGGGGCTGTCTACCAAGAGACCCAGTACTTC. It codes for CASSLAGAVYQETQYF.

The rearrangement joins TRBV6-1 to TRBJ2-1; TRBD1 or TRBD2 may be the D gene (5 bases each). The V end lost 2 bases, the J end lost 8 bases, and 22 bases lay between the germline ends. Per germline, CDR1 MNHNS and CDR2 SASEGT. The CDR3 is made up of 17 amino acids. This CDR3 reads CASSELPRGAQRDEQFF. CDR3 DNA sequence: TGTGCCAGCAGTGAATTACCACGAGGGGCACAGAGGGATGAGCAGTTCTTC.

V and J are TRBV7-9 and TRBJ2-1; D remains unclear. V was cut by 2 bases and J by 4 bases, with 12 bases left in between. Germline CDR1 reads SEHNR; CDR2 reads FQNEAQ (reference sequence). The CDR3 runs to 15 residues. CDR3 in DNA: TGTGCCAGCAGCTTATTAGGGCTGGGGTACAATGAGCAGTTCTTC. Translation gives CASSLLGLGYNEQFF.

This clonotype was seen a few times. The V call is TRBV5-1, the J call TRBJ2-3; 11 bases line up with TRBD2. CDR3 size: 17 residues. CDR1 and CDR2 (germline): SGHRS, YFSETQ. V trimming: 2 bases; J trimming: 6 bases; junction bases outside the gene matches: 11. The CDR3 protein is CASSLIYSGRDSDTQYF. The CDR3 coding sequence is TGCGCCAGCAGCTTAATTTATAGCGGGAGGGACAGCGATACGCAGTATTTT.

This clonotype was seen a few times. The chain couples TRBV14 to TRBJ2-1; 9 positions match TRBD2. The CDR3 is 18 residues long. Germline loops: CDR1 SGHDN, CDR2 FVKESK. The V and J ends lost 0 bases and 0 bases, in that order; junction bases with no gene match: 6. CDR3 protein: CASSQDWVAGVSYNEQFF. In DNA form, the CDR3 reads TGTGCCAGCAGCCAAGATTGGGTAGCGGGGGTCTCCTACAATGAGCAGTTCTTC.

The chain is built from TRBV20-1 and TRBJ1-1; D remains ambiguous. The length of the CDR3 is 13 residues. The germline V and J ends were trimmed by 1 base and 7 bases, with 13 bases remaining between them. Germline assignment: CDR1 DFQATT and CDR2 SNEGSKA (reference sequence). The chain's CDR3 is CSARGARTLEAFF. The CDR3 nucleotides read TGCAGTGCTAGAGGGGCTAGAACACTTGAAGCTTTCTTT.

This clonotype was observed a single time. This chain joins TRBV9 and TRBJ2-7; D perhaps matches TRBD1 (6 bases). This CDR3 has 14 amino acids. Trimming cost V 0 bases and J 5 bases, with 12 bases left between them. CDR1 SGDLS and CDR2 YYNGEE come from the germline V gene. The CDR3 loop is CASSVEPGANEQYF. The CDR3 DNA sequence: TGTGCCAGCAGCGTAGAGCCAGGGGCCAACGAGCAGTACTTC.

This clonotype was recorded a few times. The chain employs TRBV5-6 and TRBJ2-5; the D gene could be TRBD1 or TRBD2 (5 bases each). The CDR3 loop spans 16 amino acids. Trimming pared 6 bases from V and 3 bases from J, leaving 21 bases between. The germline V gene encodes CDR1 SGHDT and CDR2 YYEEEE. CDR3 bases: TGTGCCAGCACCACCTGGGGGACCGGGGTGAAAGAGACCCAGTACTTC. Translating it yields CASTTWGTGVKETQYF. The whole variable domain, remainder taken from reference TRBV5-6 and TRBJ2-5, is DAGVTQSPTHLIKTRGQQVTLRCSPKSGHDTVSWYQQALGQGPQFIFQYYEEEERQRGNFPDRFSGHQFPNYSSELNVNALLLGDSALYLCASTTWGTGVKETQYFGPGTRLLVL.

The V and J genes are TRBV12-3 or TRBV12-4 and TRBJ2-6; TRBD1 agrees at 9 bases. This CDR3 region has 17 residues. The trim removed 9 bases at V and 3 bases at J, leaving 12 bases unmatched. CDR3 loop: CASQYYRGRSGANVLTF. The CDR3 bases are TGTGCCAGTCAGTATTACAGGGGGCGTAGTGGGGCCAACGTCCTGACTTTC.

A few counts support this clonotype. The chain couples TRBV6-1 to TRBJ2-7; TRBD1 might be the D (6 bases). Trimming left V 6 bases short and J 5 bases short, with 17 bases between. Germline V gene lookup returns CDR1 MNHNS and CDR2 SASEGT. This CDR3 is built from 14 residues. CDR3 bases: TGTGCCAGCAGGGGGGCTACGACAGGACACGAGCAGTACTTC. It yields the protein CASRGATTGHEQYF.

The V gene is TRBV20-1, the J gene TRBJ2-1; 10 positions match TRBD2. The trim removed 7 bases at V and 7 bases at J, leaving 13 bases unmatched. CDR3 length: 15 residues. Germline V lookup: CDR1 DFQATT, CDR2 SNEGSKA (reference sequence). The DNA of the CDR3 is TGCAGTGTTCTACACCGAGCGGGAGGGCCTAATGAGCAGTTCTTC. It is translated as CSVLHRAGGPNEQFF.

The J gene is TRBJ2-4, the V gene TRBV11-1; a possible D gene is TRBD2 (6 bases). Germline CDR1 SGHAT, CDR2 FQDESV (reference sequence). The CDR3 runs to 15 residues. V was trimmed by 5 bases and J by 8 bases, leaving 19 bases between them. CDR3 amino acids: CASSGEGTPRDIQYF. The CDR3 nucleotides read TGTGCCAGCAGCGGCGAGGGGACTCCCCGGGACATTCAGTACTTC.

At least ten counts were recorded for this clonotype. CDR3 sequence (DNA): TGTGCCAGCAGTGTGCGCTCCGAGGCCCACTCCTACAATGAGCAGTTCTTC. It translates to CASSVRSEAHSYNEQFF. The rearrangement uses TRBV2 and TRBJ2-1; D remains ambiguous. From germline, CDR1 is SNHLY and CDR2 FYNNEI. V was cut by 4 bases and J by 0 bases, with 16 bases left in between. The length of the CDR3 is 17 residues.

The V and J genes are TRBV5-5 and TRBJ2-1, with TRBD2 matching over 8 bases. After removal of 7 bases from V and 0 bases from J, the junction contained 12 bases not matched to a gene. Germline CDR1 and CDR2: SGHKS and YYEKEE (reference sequence). There are 17 residues in the CDR3. In DNA form, the CDR3 reads TGTGCCAGCGCGATTCTGGCGGGAGGTTACTCCTACAATGAGCAGTTCTTC. It codes for CASAILAGGYSYNEQFF.

The V call is TRBV6-5, the J call TRBJ2-1; D not resolved. V gave up 0 bases and J gave up 5 bases, with 11 bases separating them. The CDR3 loop spans 15 amino acids. Germline lookup yields CDR1 MNHEY and CDR2 SVGAGI. The CDR3 sequence: CASSYSFRADNEQFF. Written as DNA, the CDR3 is TGTGCCAGCAGTTACTCGTTTAGGGCTGACAATGAGCAGTTCTTC.

The chain links TRBV28 to TRBJ2-1, with 13 bases matching TRBD2. From germline, CDR1 is MDHEN and CDR2 SYDVKM. The CDR3 loop spans 16 amino acids. V shed 6 bases, J shed 4 bases, and the junction held 6 bases outside the gene matches. CDR3 bases: TGTGCCAGCAGGCCGGGACTAGCGGGATATTACAATGAGCAGTTCTTC. Its translation is CASRPGLAGYYNEQFF.

The CDR3 bases are TGTGCCAGCAGCACCCTTTCCGAGGAAAGAAGAAAGACCCAGTACTTC. It codes for CASSTLSEERRKTQYF. The chain uses TRBV5-6 and TRBJ2-5; D ambiguous. The germline V and J ends were trimmed by 4 bases and 6 bases, with 22 bases remaining between them. CDR1 SGHDT and CDR2 YYEEEE come from the germline V gene. The CDR3 extends over 16 amino acids. The whole variable domain, filled in from reference TRBV5-6 and TRBJ2-5, reads DAGVTQSPTHLIKTRGQQVTLRCSPKSGHDTVSWYQQALGQGPQFIFQYYEEEERQRGNFPDRFSGHQFPNYSSELNVNALLLGDSALYLCASSTLSEERRKTQYFGPGTRLLVL.

This clonotype was seen a few times. V is TRBV29-1 and J is TRBJ1-2; TRBD1 matches 10 bases. V gave up 7 bases and J gave up 7 bases; unmatched junction bases: 6. CDR3 length: 12 amino acids. Per the germline V gene, CDR1 is SQVTM and CDR2 is ANQGSEA. The chain's CDR3 is CSAAGQGGGYTF. The CDR3 DNA sequence: TGCAGCGCCGCAGGACAGGGGGGTGGCTACACCTTC.

With respect to this clonotype: A read error may explain this, as a much larger clone is one base away. V and J are TRBV6-1 and TRBJ1-1, with 7 bases lining up with TRBD1. Germline CDR1 is MNHNS and CDR2 is SASEGT. This CDR3 contains 13 residues. J was trimmed by 1 base and V by 6 bases; bases with no gene match: 2. CDR3 in amino acids: CASRRTGNTEAFF. The DNA of the CDR3 is TGTGCCAGCAGGCGGACAGGGAACACTGAAGCTTTCTTT.

This clonotype was seen at least ten times. The V and J genes are TRBV11-1 and TRBJ2-7; tentatively, D is TRBD2 (6 bases). The CDR3 sequence is 14 residues long. V lost 0 bases to trimming and J lost 5 bases, with 11 bases between them. Germline V gene sequence: CDR1 SGHAT, CDR2 FQDESV (reference sequence). CDR3 loop: CASSLAGGSHEQYF. The CDR3 bases are TGTGCCAGCAGCTTAGCGGGAGGTTCCCACGAGCAGTACTTC.